The rows below give T cell receptor beta chains drawn from one sample of a study of blood T cell repertoires in COVID-19. Here immunoSEQ multiplex PCR was the method, and the copy in TCRdb shows in-frame clones only, minus some. The sample consists of tens of thousands of clones, over 70% of them appearing once. Input material: peripheral blood. The receptors derive from a man older than 75 with active or convalescent COVID-19. Both conserved end residues are part of each CDR3. D genes are given only for firm matches. Size values are once, few and many counts, or a class for expanded clones, and some rows have none.

D	V	J	size	CDR3	DNA
.	TRBV29-1	TRBJ2-1	.	CSVRVATYNEQFF	TGCAGCGTTCGAGTCGCTACCTACAATGAGCAGTTCTTC
.	TRBV12-3/TRBV12-4	TRBJ1-1	.	CASSRTRNTEAFF	TGTGCCAGCAGTAGGACACGAAACACTGAAGCTTTCTTT
.	TRBV3-1/TRBV3-2	TRBJ2-2	once	CASSQELASTPGELFF	TGTGCCAGCAGCCAAGAACTAGCCTCCACCCCCGGGGAGCTGTTTTTT
.	TRBV7-9	TRBJ1-5	.	CASSLGGSQPQHF	TGTGCCAGCAGCTTAGGGGGCTCTCAGCCCCAGCATTTT
TRBD1	TRBV19	TRBJ1-4	once	CASTRRQGITNEKLFF	TGTGCCAGTACACGACGACAGGGAATAACTAATGAAAAACTGTTTTTT
TRBD1	TRBV7-9	TRBJ2-3	.	CASSPRGPGGTDTQYF	TGTGCCAGCAGCCCCAGGGGGCCCGGTGGCACAGATACGCAGTATTTT
TRBD1	TRBV9	TRBJ1-2	once	CASSVGAGQGFSGGNGYTF	TGTGCCAGCAGCGTAGGAGCTGGACAGGGGTTTTCAGGTGGAAACGGCTACACCTTC
TRBD1	TRBV2	TRBJ1-3	medium-sized	CASSGTGGNTIYF	TGTGCCAGCTCAGGGACAGGGGGAAACACCATATATTTT
.	TRBV18	TRBJ1-2	.	CASSPYQDSLNYGYTF	TGTGCCAGCTCACCGTACCAGGACAGCCTTAACTATGGCTACACCTTC
TRBD2	TRBV19	TRBJ2-3	.	CASSLLLGLAGENTDTQYF	TGTGCCAGTAGTCTTCTTCTGGGACTAGCGGGAGAAAACACAGATACGCAGTATTTT
.	TRBV19	TRBJ1-5	once	CATLGRGMGNQPQHF	TGTGCCACCCTGGGCAGGGGCATGGGCAATCAGCCCCAGCATTTT
.	TRBV7-2	TRBJ2-7	.	CASSWKTGLHEQYF	TGTGCCAGCAGCTGGAAAACGGGACTCCACGAGCAGTACTTC
.	TRBV24-1	TRBJ2-5	.	CATSDSHRETQYF	TGTGCCACCAGTGATTCTCACCGGGAGACCCAGTACTTC
TRBD1	TRBV5-3	TRBJ2-7	.	CARSLTGVPYEQYF	TGTGCCAGAAGCTTGACAGGGGTTCCCTACGAGCAGTACTTC
.	TRBV5-1	TRBJ1-2	few	CASSLGGDYGYTF	TGCGCCAGCAGCTTGGGGGGCGATTATGGCTACACCTTC
.	TRBV30	TRBJ2-5	once	CAWSLQETQYF	TGTGCCTGGAGTCTCCAAGAGACCCAGTACTTC
TRBD2	TRBV7-9	TRBJ2-5	.	CASSPGTRLTQYF	TGTGCCAGCAGCCCGGGGACTAGACTGACCCAGTACTTC
TRBD1	TRBV19	TRBJ2-7	.	CASSIGTAAYEQYF	TGTGCCAGTAGTATCGGGACAGCAGCCTACGAGCAGTACTTC
.	TRBV5-6	TRBJ1-6	.	CASSPELNSPLHF	TGTGCCAGCAGCCCGGAGTTGAATTCACCCCTCCACTTT
TRBD1	TRBV5-1	TRBJ2-5	.	CASSAGTAEETQYF	TGCGCCAGCAGCGCCGGGACAGCAGAAGAGACCCAGTACTTC
.	TRBV10-3	TRBJ1-1	.	CAIKNRELDTEAFF	TGTGCCATCAAAAACAGGGAATTGGACACTGAAGCTTTCTTT
.	TRBV21-1	TRBJ1-3	.	CASSNLRGQISGNTIYF	TGTGCCAGCAGCAATTTGAGGGGACAGATCTCTGGAAACACCATATATTTT
.	TRBV7-9	TRBJ2-3	.	CASSPSVAGTDTQYF	TGTGCCAGCAGCCCTTCAGTGGCGGGAACAGATACGCAGTATTTT
.	TRBV19	TRBJ1-2	.	CASSMGGGRNYGYTF	TGTGCCAGTAGTATGGGGGGCGGGAGGAACTATGGCTACACCTTC
TRBD1	TRBV5-1	TRBJ1-1	once	CASSSRTGMNTEAFF	TGCGCCAGCAGCTCCAGGACAGGCATGAACACTGAAGCTTTCTTT
.	TRBV7-3	TRBJ2-2	.	CASSKTVNTGELFF	TGTGCCAGCAGCAAAACAGTGAACACCGGGGAGCTGTTTTTT
.	TRBV12-3/TRBV12-4	TRBJ1-1	.	CASSLQVSEAFF	TGTGCCAGCAGTTTACAGGTGTCTGAAGCTTTCTTT
TRBD2	TRBV7-2	TRBJ2-1	.	CASSSWTGGDEQFF	TGTGCCAGCAGCTCGTGGACGGGGGGGGATGAGCAGTTCTTC
.	TRBV9	TRBJ1-2	.	CASSPRTDGYTF	TGTGCCAGCAGCCCCAGGACAGACGGCTACACCTTC
.	TRBV4-2	TRBJ2-3	.	CASSQAKGGASADTQYF	TGTGCCAGCAGCCAAGCTAAGGGGGGGGCATCTGCAGATACGCAGTATTTT
.	TRBV5-6	TRBJ1-6	.	CASSFSSFNSPLHF	TGTGCCAGCAGCTTTTCCAGTTTTAATTCACCCCTCCACTTT
.	TRBV5-1	TRBJ1-4	.	CASSLGASYNEKLFF	TGCGCCAGCAGCTTGGGGGCCAGTTATAATGAAAAACTGTTTTTT